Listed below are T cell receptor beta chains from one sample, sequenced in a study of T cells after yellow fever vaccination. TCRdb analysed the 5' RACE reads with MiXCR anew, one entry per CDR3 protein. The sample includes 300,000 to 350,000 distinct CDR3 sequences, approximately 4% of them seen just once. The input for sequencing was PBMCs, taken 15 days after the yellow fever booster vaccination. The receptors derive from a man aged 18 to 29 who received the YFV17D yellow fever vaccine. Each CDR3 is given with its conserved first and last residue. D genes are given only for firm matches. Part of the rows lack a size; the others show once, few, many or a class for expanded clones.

CDR3 DNA: TGTGCCAGCACCAGGGACTATGGCTACACCTTC
CDR3 protein: CASTRDYGYTF
V gene: TRBV6-6
clone size: few
D gene: .
J gene: TRBJ1-2

CDR3 DNA: TGCGCCAGCAGCTTGGCTGCTGAGACAGATACGCAGTATTTT
CDR3 protein: CASSLAAETDTQYF
V gene: TRBV5-1
clone size: many
D gene: .
J gene: TRBJ2-3

CDR3 DNA: TGTGCCAGCAGTTCCACAGGGAGCTCTGGGGCCAACGTCCTGACTTTC
CDR3 protein: CASSSTGSSGANVLTF
V gene: TRBV6-5
clone size: many
D gene: .
J gene: TRBJ2-6

CDR3 DNA: TGTGCCAGCAGTACCCGGGGGAAAGAGACCCAGTACTTC
CDR3 protein: CASSTRGKETQYF
V gene: TRBV28
clone size: many
D gene: .
J gene: TRBJ2-5

CDR3 DNA: TGTGCCAGCACGACATCGGTAAGGGATACGCAGTATTTT
CDR3 protein: CASTTSVRDTQYF
V gene: TRBV27
clone size: many
D gene: .
J gene: TRBJ2-3

CDR3 DNA: TGTGCCAGCAGCAAAAATGATCAGCTCGAAGCTTTCTTT
CDR3 protein: CASSKNDQLEAFF
V gene: TRBV3-1
clone size: few
D gene: .
J gene: TRBJ1-1

CDR3 DNA: TGTGCCAGCAGCACCGGAGGGGACAGGGGGATGTACGAGCAGTACTTC
CDR3 protein: CASSTGGDRGMYEQYF
V gene: TRBV12-3/TRBV12-4
clone size: many
D gene: TRBD1
J gene: TRBJ2-7

CDR3 DNA: TGTGCCAGCAGTCGTCAGGGAAGTGAAAAACTGTTTTTT
CDR3 protein: CASSRQGSEKLFF
V gene: TRBV7-6
clone size: many
D gene: .
J gene: TRBJ1-4

CDR3 DNA: TGTGCCAGCAGCCAAGTACTAGCGGCGCGTAATGAGCAGTTCTTC
CDR3 protein: CASSQVLAARNEQFF
V gene: TRBV3-1
clone size: .
D gene: TRBD2
J gene: TRBJ2-1

CDR3 DNA: TGCAGTGCTAGAGTGGAGACCCTACTCACAGATACGCAGTATTTT
CDR3 protein: CSARVETLLTDTQYF
V gene: TRBV20-1
clone size: .
D gene: .
J gene: TRBJ2-3

CDR3 DNA: TGTGCCACCAGCAGAGATTGGGGTACCCGGAGAGAGGACACTGAAGCTTTCTTT
CDR3 protein: CATSRDWGTRREDTEAFF
V gene: TRBV15
clone size: few
D gene: .
J gene: TRBJ1-1

CDR3 DNA: TGTGCCAGCAGCCTGGGACCAGCCACCTACAATGAGCAGTTCTTC
CDR3 protein: CASSLGPATYNEQFF
V gene: TRBV7-8
clone size: many
D gene: .
J gene: TRBJ2-1

CDR3 DNA: TGTGCCAGCAGCGAGAACAGGGGTGGCTACACCTTC
CDR3 protein: CASSENRGGYTF
V gene: TRBV7-2
clone size: .
D gene: TRBD1
J gene: TRBJ1-2

CDR3 DNA: TGCGCCAGCAGCCAAGGCCACTCTGGGGCCAACGTCCTGACTTTC
CDR3 protein: CASSQGHSGANVLTF
V gene: TRBV4-3
clone size: .
D gene: .
J gene: TRBJ2-6

CDR3 DNA: TGTGCCAGCAGTTTAGGGGTAGCGGGGGTGATTAGCACAGATACGCAGTATTTT
CDR3 protein: CASSLGVAGVISTDTQYF
V gene: TRBV27
clone size: .
D gene: TRBD2
J gene: TRBJ2-3